Shown below are 22 T cell receptor beta chains from a single sample sequenced in a study of CD8 T cells in ankylosing spondylitis. TCRdb redid the calling of the 5' RACE reads with MiXCR, one entry per CDR3 protein. The data show more than 600,000 distinct CDR3 sequences, around a fifth seen once. These receptors' antigens are unknown. General study results and limits: It appeared that ankylosing spondylitis blood was characterized by a TCR beta motif of seven or eight highly homologous variants.

Sequenced input: blood, either unsorted or a sorted T cell fraction (not recorded which). The receptors were sampled from a male donor with ankylosing spondylitis.

This clonotype was detected ten times or more. The chain recombines TRBV27 with TRBJ1-2; no firm D call. The V gene's germline CDR1 is MNHEY and CDR2 SMNVEV (reference sequence). Trimming left V 0 bases short and J 4 bases short, with 15 bases between. The CDR3 loop spans 16 amino acids. CDR3 coding DNA: TGTGCCAGCAGTTTATCGGCTCTTCGGGGAATCTATGGCTACACCTTC. Its translation is CASSLSALRGIYGYTF.

This sequence joins TRBV14 and TRBJ2-2, with D uncertain. The CDR3 is 14 residues long. Germline V gives CDR1 SGHDN, CDR2 FVKESK. Trimming removed 0 bases from V and 8 bases from J, with 10 bases in between. CDR3 region: CASSQDQGRGELFF. CDR3 nucleotide sequence: TGTGCCAGCAGCCAAGATCAAGGGCGTGGGGAGCTGTTTTTT.

The chain couples TRBV20-1 to TRBJ1-1; no clear D gene. The CDR3 is 14 amino acids. Trimming removed 2 bases from V and 1 base from J, with 11 bases in between. Germline CDR1 reads DFQATT; CDR2 reads SNEGSKA (reference sequence). The CDR3 spells CSARKGMENTEAFF. In DNA form, the CDR3 reads TGCAGTGCTAGAAAGGGAATGGAGAACACTGAAGCTTTCTTT.

This clonotype has just a few counts. The V gene is TRBV27, the J gene TRBJ1-1, with D possibly being TRBD1 (5 bases). CDR1 and CDR2 from the germline V gene are MNHEY and SMNVEV (reference sequence). V dropped 2 bases and J dropped 4 bases, with 11 bases sitting between them. There are 14 residues in the CDR3. CDR3 DNA: TGTGCCAGCAGTTTAGCAGGGTCGACCACTGAAGCTTTCTTT. It translates to CASSLAGSTTEAFF.

In this sample, this clonotype turned up a few times. The J gene is TRBJ2-1, the V gene TRBV12-3 or TRBV12-4; D remains ambiguous. This CDR3 contains 14 residues. The V and J ends lost 3 bases and 8 bases respectively, with 14 bases between them. For the CDR3, the DNA is TGTGCCAGCAGTTTGGCCGGCCGGCGCTATGAGCAGTTCTTC. Translating gives CASSLAGRRYEQFF.

The V gene is TRBV9, the J gene TRBJ2-1; possibly TRBD1 for D (5 bases). Per germline, CDR1 SGDLS and CDR2 YYNGEE. CDR3 length: 15 amino acids. V lost 0 bases to trimming and J lost 8 bases, with 15 bases between them. The CDR3 region is CASSVGGAVEYEQFF. The CDR3 DNA reads as TGTGCCAGCAGCGTAGGTGGGGCGGTGGAATATGAGCAGTTCTTC.

This clonotype was found a few times. The chain combines TRBV6-1 with TRBJ1-1; maybe TRBD1 (5 bases). The V end was cut by 5 bases, the J end by 4 bases, with 17 bases between. Germline CDR1 and CDR2: MNHNS and SASEGT. There are 15 residues in the CDR3. The CDR3: CASSPTGTKITEAFF. Written as DNA, the CDR3 is TGTGCCAGCAGTCCTACAGGTACCAAAATCACTGAAGCTTTCTTT.

The chain joins TRBV7-2 to TRBJ1-2; D is possibly TRBD1 (5 bases). This CDR3 region has 14 residues. Germline V gene sequence: CDR1 SGHTA, CDR2 FQGNSA. In DNA, the CDR3 is TGTGCTGCTGGCAGCTCAGACAGAAACTATGGCTACACCTTC. It specifies CAAGSSDRNYGYTF.

This clonotype was counted many times. The CDR3: CASSLRGGAYNEQFF. As DNA, the CDR3 is TGTGCCAGCAGTCTTCGCGGGGGGGCCTACAATGAGCAGTTCTTC. The chain joins TRBV11-2 to TRBJ2-1; 9 bases line up with TRBD2. Germline CDR1 is SGHAT and CDR2 is FQNNGV. V was clipped by 6 bases and J by 2 bases; unmatched bases: 5. This CDR3 has 15 residues.

The V and J genes are TRBV5-1 and TRBJ2-7; weak D call: TRBD2 (7 bases). This CDR3 contains 15 residues. Trimming took off 6 bases at V and 0 bases at J, with 16 bases between the two ends. CDR1 is SGHRS and CDR2 is YFSETQ in the germline V gene. In DNA form, the CDR3 reads TGCGCCAGCACCTCGGGGGGCACCAGCTCCTACGAGCAGTACTTC. Translated, it gives CASTSGGTSSYEQYF.

This clonotype has only a few counts. The chain combines TRBV15 with TRBJ1-5; D is ambiguous. This CDR3 is built from 15 residues. Germline CDR1 LNHNV, CDR2 YYDKDF (reference sequence). V gave up 0 bases and J gave up 1 base, with 7 bases separating them. Here the CDR3 reads CATSRDQESNQPQHF. CDR3 DNA: TGTGCCACCAGCAGAGATCAGGAAAGCAATCAGCCCCAGCATTTT.

Ten or more counts support this clonotype. The chain has TRBV10-3 and TRBJ2-1; 8 bases align to TRBD2. The CDR3 has 15 residues. From germline, CDR1 is ENHRY and CDR2 SYGVKD. V lost 11 bases to trimming and J lost 7 bases; unmatched junction nucleotides: 16. CDR3 region: CASSAADSGNNEQFF. The CDR3 DNA follows: TGTGCCTCCTCCGCCGCGGATAGCGGGAATAATGAGCAGTTCTTC.

CDR3 in amino acids: CASSADRGLGAFF. The CDR3 nucleotides read TGTGCCAGCAGTGCTGACAGGGGGCTGGGTGCTTTCTTT. The gene calls are TRBV25-1 and TRBJ1-1; 10 positions agree with TRBD1. CDR1 and CDR2 from the germline V gene are MGHDK and SYGVNS. The CDR3 contains 13 residues. With V trimmed by 4 bases and J by 11 bases, 7 bases remained unmatched.

This clonotype was seen only a few times. The chain has TRBV10-3 and TRBJ2-5; D ambiguous. Germline V CDR1 and CDR2: ENHRY, SYGVKD. Deletions cut 5 bases from V and 1 base from J, with 14 bases between. This CDR3 has 15 residues. The CDR3: CAISRGAGAQETQYF. CDR3 sequence (DNA): TGTGCCATCAGTCGAGGAGCCGGAGCCCAAGAGACCCAGTACTTC.

This rearrangement joins TRBV11-2 to TRBJ1-3; D is unclear. The germline V and J ends were trimmed by 3 bases and 0 bases, with 18 bases remaining between them. Germline V gene lookup returns CDR1 SGHAT and CDR2 FQNNGV. There are 18 residues in the CDR3. The chain's CDR3 is CASSFLWEDQASGNTIYF. Here the CDR3 DNA reads TGTGCCAGCAGCTTTCTATGGGAGGACCAAGCCTCTGGAAACACCATATATTTT.

This clonotype has more than one count but fewer than ten. V usage is TRBV12-3 or TRBV12-4 and J usage is TRBJ2-7, with 12 bases fitting TRBD1. The CDR3 is made up of 15 amino acids. Trimming removed 3 bases from V and 6 bases from J; junction bases left unmatched: 6. The CDR3, as DNA: TGTGCCAGCAGTTTCCACCCGGGACAGGGGGCCGAGCAGTACTTC. This gives the protein CASSFHPGQGAEQYF.

The chain links TRBV5-8 to TRBJ1-1; D possibly corresponds to TRBD1 (5 bases). Between the trimmed V and J ends, which lost 0 bases and 4 bases, there was a span of 13 bases. Germline CDR1 SGHTS, CDR2 YDEGEE. The CDR3 sequence is 15 residues long. CDR3 protein: CASSLAGTVFTEAFF. CDR3 coding DNA: TGTGCCAGCAGCTTGGCCGGGACGGTCTTCACTGAAGCTTTCTTT.

This clonotype was seen many times. This chain uses TRBV12-3 or TRBV12-4 with TRBJ2-2; D possibly matches TRBD1 or TRBD2 (5 bases each). V lost 7 bases and J 1 base, leaving 13 bases between the germline ends. The CDR3 extends over 15 amino acids. CDR3 bases: TGTGCCAGCACCTCGTGGGACCTGAACACCGGGGAGCTGTTTTTT. This codes for CASTSWDLNTGELFF.

The rearrangement joins TRBV5-8 to TRBJ2-7; possibly TRBD1 or TRBD2 for D (5 bases each). CDR3 length equals 15 residues. Trimming stripped 3 bases from V and 3 bases from J, with 16 bases between. Germline loops: CDR1 SGHTS, CDR2 YDEGEE. CDR3 loop: CASSSHSEGIYEQYF. In DNA form, the CDR3 reads TGTGCCAGCAGCTCGCACAGTGAGGGGATCTACGAGCAGTACTTC. Drawing the rest from reference TRBV5-8 and TRBJ2-7, the complete variable domain is EAGVTQSPTHLIKTRGQQATLRCSPISGHTSVYWYQQALGLGLQFLLWYDEGEERNRGNFPPRFSGRQFPNYSSELNVNALELEDSALYLCASSSHSEGIYEQYFGPGTRLTVT.

The V call is TRBV28, the J call TRBJ1-2; a possible D gene is TRBD1 (5 bases). Looked up from germline, CDR1 is MDHEN and CDR2 is SYDVKM. This CDR3 has 14 amino acids. With 1 base removed from V and 6 bases from J, the gap between germline ends came to 12 bases. The CDR3: CASSLSLRGDGYTF. CDR3 in DNA: TGTGCCAGCAGTTTATCGTTAAGGGGAGATGGCTACACCTTC.

This clonotype was counted at least ten times. This sequence joins TRBV2 and TRBJ1-2, with D unresolved. Trimming stripped 4 bases from V and 1 base from J, with 13 bases between. The germline CDR1 and CDR2 sequences are SNHLY and FYNNEI. This CDR3 contains 15 residues. The CDR3 spells CASSGPGELNYGYTF. The CDR3 DNA is TGTGCCAGCAGTGGGCCCGGAGAACTTAACTATGGCTACACCTTC.

This clonotype showed up just a few times. V is TRBV5-1 and J is TRBJ1-1, with 7 positions matching TRBD1. Germline CDR1 is SGHRS and CDR2 is YFSETQ. The CDR3 is 17 amino acids. Germline trimming cut 0 bases from V and 0 bases from J; bases unmatched to any gene: 8. CDR3 nucleotides: TGCGCCAGCAGCTTGGGGGACAGCGGTTGGTTGAACACTGAAGCTTTCTTT. As protein: CASSLGDSGWLNTEAFF.